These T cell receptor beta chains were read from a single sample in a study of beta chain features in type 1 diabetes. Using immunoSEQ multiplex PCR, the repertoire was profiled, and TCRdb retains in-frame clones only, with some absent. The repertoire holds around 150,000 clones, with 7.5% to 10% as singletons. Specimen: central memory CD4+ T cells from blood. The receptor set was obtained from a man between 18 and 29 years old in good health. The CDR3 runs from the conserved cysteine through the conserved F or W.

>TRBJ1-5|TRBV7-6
CASNRPGSRCNQPQHF
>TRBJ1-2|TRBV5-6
CASSTMTGVGYGYTF
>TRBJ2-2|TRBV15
CATSAGQGFGELFF
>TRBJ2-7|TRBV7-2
CASSYPMGGTGYEQYF
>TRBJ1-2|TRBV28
CASSIGGFGDYGYTF
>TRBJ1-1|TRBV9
CASSVLQNTEAFF
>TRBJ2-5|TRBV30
CAWRRQRTQYF
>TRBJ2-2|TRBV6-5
CASSNRDSGELFF
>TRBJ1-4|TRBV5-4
CASSLRDRGHEKLFF
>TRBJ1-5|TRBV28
CASTTGTRNQPQHF
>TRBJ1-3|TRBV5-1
CASSLTGVSGNTIYF
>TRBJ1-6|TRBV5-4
CASSLRTGSATDSPLHF
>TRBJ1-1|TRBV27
CASSLNRGTEAFF
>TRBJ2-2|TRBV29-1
CSVTVAGGPNTGELFF
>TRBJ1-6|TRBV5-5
CASSAGGSSYNSPLHF
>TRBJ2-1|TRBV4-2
CASSGRGAFAYNEQFF
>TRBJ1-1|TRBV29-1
CSVGQGQRPLSF
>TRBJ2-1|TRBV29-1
CSVGGGLAGVNEQFF
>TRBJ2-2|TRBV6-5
CASLQSFPGELFF
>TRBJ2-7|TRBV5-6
CASSLGRSLSYEQYF
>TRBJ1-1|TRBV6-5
CASSGEVTEAFF
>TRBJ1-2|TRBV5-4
CASSLDRNGYTF
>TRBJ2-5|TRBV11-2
CASSLGTKETQYF
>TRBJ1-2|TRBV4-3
CASSRGTVGNYGYTF
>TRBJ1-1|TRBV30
CAWSGTALRNTEAFF
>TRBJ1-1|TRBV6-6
CASIRDRDFTEAFF
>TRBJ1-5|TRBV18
CASVPREGGQPQHF
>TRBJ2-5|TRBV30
CAWSLAGAETQYF
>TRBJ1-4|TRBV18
CASSHNEESGEKLFF
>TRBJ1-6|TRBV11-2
CASSLGQGRGNSPLHF
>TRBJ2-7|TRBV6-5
CASRKTGQGYEQYF